Following are 28 T cell receptor beta chains from one sample sequenced in a study of shared clonotypes between healthy human individuals. Libraries were prepared by immunoSEQ multiplex PCR; TCRdb keeps only in-frame clonotypes and omits some of them. This table holds some 1,900,000 clones, about 95% found once. Selected positively for CCR7 and CD45RO-negative, naive CD8 cells excluded terminally differentiated effector memory CD45RA+ cells. The sample consisted of naive CD8+ T cells sorted from blood. The source of these receptors is a man in his late teens or twenties in good health.

The chain recombines TRBV5-1 with TRBJ1-1; no firm D call. Germline CDR1 SGHRS, CDR2 YFSETQ. The CDR3 is 12 amino acids. With 5 bases removed from V and 3 bases from J, the gap between germline ends came to 8 bases. Here the CDR3 DNA reads TGCGCCAGCAGTGTGGGGTACACTGAAGCTTTCTTT. Residues: CASSVGYTEAFF.

The rearrangement links TRBV7-9 to TRBJ2-7; TRBD2 matches 11 bases. CDR1 and CDR2 (germline): SEHNR, FQNEAQ (reference sequence). J was trimmed by 6 bases and V by 4 bases; bases with no gene match: 8. CDR3 length: 15 amino acids. DNA of the CDR3: TGTGCCAGCAGCTCCCCTTTAGCGGGAGGGGGCGAGCAGTACTTC. Protein product: CASSSPLAGGGEQYF.

The gene calls are TRBV27 and TRBJ1-2; D possibly corresponds to TRBD1 (6 bases). This CDR3 contains 16 residues. Germline values: CDR1 MNHEY, CDR2 SMNVEV (reference sequence). V shed 5 bases and J shed 4 bases, with 20 bases lying between them. The CDR3 spells CASSTGTPTFSYGYTF. The CDR3 coding sequence is TGTGCCAGCAGTACCGGGACACCTACTTTCTCCTATGGCTACACCTTC.

V gene TRBV27 combines with J gene TRBJ2-7; perhaps D is TRBD1 or TRBD2 (5 bases each). Trimming cost V 4 bases and J 6 bases, with 19 bases left between them. There are 15 residues in the CDR3. Germline lookup yields CDR1 MNHEY and CDR2 SMNVEV (reference sequence). CDR3 sequence: CASSSMIAPQGEQYF. The CDR3 DNA reads TGTGCCAGCAGTTCCATGATAGCGCCCCAGGGCGAGCAGTACTTC.

This rearrangement joins TRBV7-9 to TRBJ1-1; a weak D match, TRBD1 (5 bases). The germline V gene encodes CDR1 SEHNR and CDR2 FQNEAQ (reference sequence). Trimming removed 6 bases at V and 1 base at J, with 18 bases between. This CDR3 contains 16 residues. For the CDR3, the DNA is TGTGCCAGCAGTACGTCCCCCAGGGAAACGAACACTGAAGCTTTCTTT. It yields the protein CASSTSPRETNTEAFF.

J is TRBJ2-1 and V is TRBV5-6, with D hard to call. From germline, CDR1 is SGHDT and CDR2 YYEEEE. The CDR3 length is 16 residues. V lost 5 bases, J lost 9 bases, and 24 bases lay in between. Here the CDR3 reads CASSFLPTTRPAEQFF. The CDR3 DNA is TGTGCCAGCAGTTTCCTCCCTACTACCAGGCCAGCTGAGCAGTTCTTC.

Here the CDR3 reads CASSYYGRSLGYGYTF. The CDR3 nucleotides are TGTGCCAGCAGTTACTATGGACGTTCCTTGGGCTATGGCTACACCTTC. This rearrangement joins TRBV6-5 to TRBJ1-2; D is unresolved. The CDR3 spans 16 residues. The V end was cut by 1 base, the J end by 4 bases, with 16 bases between. Germline V gene lookup returns CDR1 MNHEY and CDR2 SVGAGI.

The V gene is TRBV10-3, the J gene TRBJ1-5; 8 nucleotides line up with TRBD1. Trimming removed 7 bases from V and 7 bases from J; junction bases left unmatched: 12. The CDR3 contains 15 residues. Germline CDR1 ENHRY, CDR2 SYGVKD. The CDR3 protein is CAITLPQGARQPQHF. The CDR3 DNA is TGTGCCATCACCCTACCTCAGGGGGCGAGGCAGCCCCAGCATTTT.

V is TRBV5-6 and J is TRBJ2-7; 7 bases align to TRBD2. Trimming cost V 1 base and J 4 bases; bases outside gene matches: 8. Germline V lookup: CDR1 SGHDT, CDR2 YYEEEE. This CDR3 is built from 15 residues. Here the CDR3 reads CASSLFASGKYEQYF. CDR3 sequence (DNA): TGTGCCAGCAGCTTGTTTGCTAGCGGAAAGTACGAGCAGTACTTC. Full variable domain (rest looked up from reference TRBV5-6 and TRBJ2-7): DAGVTQSPTHLIKTRGQQVTLRCSPKSGHDTVSWYQQALGQGPQFIFQYYEEEERQRGNFPDRFSGHQFPNYSSELNVNALLLGDSALYLCASSLFASGKYEQYFGPGTRLTVT.

The chain joins TRBV30 to TRBJ2-6; 8 positions match TRBD1. The CDR3 has 16 amino acids. Per germline, CDR1 GTSNPN and CDR2 SVGIG (reference sequence). V was pared by 2 bases and J by 2 bases, with 5 bases of the junction left unmatched. This chain's CDR3 is CAWSPQGAPGANVLTF. The DNA of the CDR3 is TGTGCCTGGAGTCCCCAGGGGGCTCCTGGGGCCAACGTCCTGACTTTC.

The sample holds one count of this clone. V gene TRBV6-1 combines with J gene TRBJ2-7; D remains ambiguous. Trimming stripped 6 bases from V and 3 bases from J, with 15 bases between. CDR3 length equals 14 residues. Germline V gives CDR1 MNHNS, CDR2 SASEGT. The CDR3 protein is CASSETSYGYEQYF. The CDR3 coding sequence is TGTGCCAGCAGCGAAACCTCATACGGCTACGAGCAGTACTTC.

The V call is TRBV2, the J call TRBJ1-5, with a possible D match to TRBD1 (5 bases). The germline gives CDR1 SNHLY, CDR2 FYNNEI. This CDR3 has 17 residues. Trimming removed 6 bases from V and 0 bases from J, with 18 bases in between. CDR3 nucleotides: TGTGCCAGCAGCCCAGGTGGGGGGTCATATAGCAATCAGCCCCAGCATTTT. It translates to CASSPGGGSYSNQPQHF.

This chain joins TRBV4-1 and TRBJ2-5; D ambiguous. The CDR3 is 15 residues long. CDR1 is MGHRA and CDR2 is YSYEKL in the germline V gene. V lost 0 bases to trimming and J lost 5 bases, with 13 bases between them. The CDR3 region has the DNA TGCGCCAGCAGCCAAGAAGAGCGCACTTGGGAGACCCAGTACTTC. This translates into CASSQEERTWETQYF.

This clone was recorded a few times. The rearrangement uses TRBV19 and TRBJ2-7; weak D call: TRBD1 (6 bases). The CDR3 is 14 residues long. V gave up 5 bases and J gave up 4 bases, with 15 bases separating them. The V gene's germline CDR1 is LNHDA and CDR2 SQIVND (reference sequence). This chain's CDR3 is CASSLQGPNYEQYF. CDR3 sequence (DNA): TGTGCCAGTAGTTTACAGGGTCCGAATTACGAGCAGTACTTC.

The chain recombines TRBV10-3 with TRBJ2-7; a weak D match, TRBD1 (5 bases). Trimming took 2 bases from V and 2 from J, leaving 10 bases between them. Germline V gene sequence: CDR1 ENHRY, CDR2 SYGVKD. The CDR3 spans 14 residues. CDR3 residues: CAISETGPPYEQYF. As DNA, the CDR3 is TGTGCCATCAGTGAGACAGGACCCCCCTACGAGCAGTACTTC.

About this clone itself: At one end the junction does not follow the germline gene, possibly because of a read error. The CDR3 spells CASSPGQEPRGLF. DNA of the CDR3: TGCGCCAGCAGCCCGGGACAGGAACCCCGTGGACTTTTC. The V gene is TRBV4-1, the J gene TRBJ1-1; TRBD1 agrees at 8 bases. Germline lookup yields CDR1 MGHRA and CDR2 YSYEKL. The CDR3 totals 13 residues.

This chain joins TRBV7-9 and TRBJ2-2; D is undetermined. In germline, CDR1 is SEHNR, CDR2 FQNEAQ (reference sequence). This CDR3 is built from 15 residues. The V and J ends lost 4 bases and 0 bases respectively, with 9 bases between them. The CDR3 nucleotides are TGTGCCAGCAGCTCGGGCGGCTCGAACACCGGGGAGCTGTTTTTT. This gives the protein CASSSGGSNTGELFF. The full variable domain, completed using reference TRBV7-9 and TRBJ2-2, is DTGVSQNPRHKITKRGQNVTFRCDPISEHNRLYWYRQTLGQGPEFLTYFQNEAQLEKSRLLSDRFSAERPKGSFSTLEIQRTEQGDSAMYLCASSSGGSNTGELFFGEGSRLTVL.

The chain combines TRBV27 with TRBJ2-1; D may be TRBD2 (6 bases). This CDR3 is 16 amino acids long. The germline CDR1 and CDR2 sequences are MNHEY and SMNVEV (reference sequence). V shed 2 bases and J shed 4 bases, with 15 bases lying between them. CDR3 DNA: TGTGCCAGCAGTTTAGAGGCGGGAATTGTTTACAATGAGCAGTTCTTC. This translates into CASSLEAGIVYNEQFF.

This chain links TRBV4-1 with TRBJ2-2; possibly TRBD1 for D (5 bases). The V gene lost 0 bases and the J gene lost 6 bases, with 8 bases spanning the gap. This CDR3 is built from 14 residues. Germline V gene data show CDR1 as MGHRA and CDR2 as YSYEKL. The CDR3: CASSQDMGPGELFF. CDR3 bases: TGCGCCAGCAGCCAAGATATGGGGCCCGGGGAGCTGTTTTTT.

The chain couples TRBV28 to TRBJ1-4; D gene unclear. V was shortened by 3 bases and J by 11 bases, with 13 bases between the two germline ends. CDR1 is MDHEN, CDR2 SYDVKM, per germline. The CDR3 contains 13 residues. The CDR3 sequence is CASSFRLFEKLFF. Here the CDR3 DNA reads TGTGCCAGCAGTTTCCGTCTGTTCGAGAAACTGTTTTTT.

This clone was seen a handful of times. The sample has other DNA sequences that encode this CDR3 too. V and J are TRBV30 and TRBJ1-1; perhaps TRBD1 as D (5 bases). The germline CDR1 and CDR2 sequences are GTSNPN and SVGIG (reference sequence). This CDR3 spans 12 amino acids. V lost 4 bases and J 1 base, leaving 7 bases between the germline ends. This chain's CDR3 is CAWTGTNTEAFF. CDR3 coding DNA: TGTGCCTGGACAGGGACGAACACTGAAGCTTTCTTT.

J is TRBJ1-2 and V is TRBV9; tentative D call: TRBD1 (6 bases). Deletions cut 0 bases from V and 14 bases from J, with 20 bases between. From germline, CDR1 is SGDLS and CDR2 YYNGEE. This CDR3 region has 14 residues. CDR3 residues: CASSVGGPVGARTF. CDR3 nucleotides: TGTGCCAGCAGCGTAGGAGGGCCGGTGGGGGCTAGGACCTTC. The variable domain in full, with the rest retrieved from reference TRBV9 and TRBJ1-2, is DSGVTQTPKHLITATGQRVTLRCSPRSGDLSVYWYQQSLDQGLQFLIQYYNGEERAKGNILERFSAQQFPDLHSELNLSSLELGDSALYFCASSVGGPVGARTFGSGTRLTVV.

This CDR3 reads CASRPDPREEQYF. DNA for the CDR3: TGTGCCAGCAGACCCGACCCCCGGGAGGAGCAGTACTTC. The genes are TRBV5-4 and TRBJ2-7; D perhaps matches TRBD2 (6 bases). Deletions cut 5 bases from V and 7 bases from J, with 16 bases between. Germline V lookup: CDR1 SGHNT, CDR2 YYREEE (reference sequence). This CDR3 has 13 residues.

The J gene is TRBJ2-5, the V gene TRBV6-5, with 10 bases matching TRBD1. The CDR3 contains 15 residues. The V gene end was trimmed by 10 bases and the J gene end by 5 bases; junction bases not matched to a gene: 13. Germline lookup yields CDR1 MNHEY and CDR2 SVGAGI. CDR3 sequence: CATWDPGQGMETQYF. The CDR3 DNA is TGTGCCACCTGGGACCCGGGACAGGGGATGGAGACCCAGTACTTC.

The chain couples TRBV2 to TRBJ2-3, with TRBD1 as a possible D gene (5 bases). V lost 4 bases, J lost 2 bases, and 13 bases lay in between. The CDR3 sequence is 15 residues long. CDR1 and CDR2 (germline): SNHLY, FYNNEI. This CDR3 reads CASSVGQLNTDTQYF. Here the CDR3 DNA reads TGTGCCAGCAGTGTGGGGCAGCTAAACACAGATACGCAGTATTTT. Filled out from reference TRBV2 and TRBJ2-3, the complete variable domain reads EPEVTQTPSHQVTQMGQEVILRCVPISNHLYFYWYRQILGQKVEFLVSFYNNEISEKSEIFDDQFSVERPDGSNFTLKIRSTKLEDSAMYFCASSVGQLNTDTQYFGPGTRLTVL.

The V and J genes are TRBV10-2 and TRBJ2-1; a weak D match, TRBD2 (6 bases). Germline CDR1 and CDR2: WSHSY and SAAADI. The CDR3 runs to 12 residues. V shed 8 bases and J shed 5 bases, with 10 bases lying between them. In DNA, the CDR3 is TGCGCCAGCGGGGGGACGAACAATGAGCAGTTCTTC. Translated, it gives CASGGTNNEQFF.

V gene TRBV19 combines with J gene TRBJ2-1; 10 positions match TRBD2. Germline V gene data show CDR1 as LNHDA and CDR2 as SQIVND (reference sequence). The length of the CDR3 is 15 residues. Trimming removed 4 bases from V and 8 bases from J; junction bases left unmatched: 8. CDR3: CASSRGTSDTDEQFF. For the CDR3, the DNA is TGTGCCAGTAGTAGAGGGACTAGCGATACGGATGAGCAGTTCTTC.

The CDR3 loop reads CASSEGGGLLNYGYTF. CDR3 DNA: TGTGCCAGCAGTGAAGGTGGTGGATTACTTAACTATGGCTACACCTTC. The genes are TRBV6-1 and TRBJ1-2, with no clear D. This CDR3 contains 16 residues. Deletions cut 1 base from V and 1 base from J, with 13 bases between. The germline V gene has CDR1 MNHNS and CDR2 SASEGT.